The present entry profiles one T cell receptor beta chain with its context. What it binds is not known. CDR3-region Arm-PCR and iRepertoire HTBI primers produced the TCR beta libraries. Using its own MiXCR run on the multiplex PCR reads, TCRdb lists one record per CDR3 protein. The sample shows fewer than 450,000 distinct CDR3 sequences, 20% to 25% of them seen only once. The data stem from a study of regulatory T cells in long-lasting Graves disease. Study-wide points: It was in persistent disease that TRBV28, TRBJ1-2 and TRBJ2-5 were favored. Persistent patients had a count of shared public clonotypes (roughly 2,500) that exceeded that of new patients (about 930).

Sample time point: persistent/refractory GD, antithyroid drugs over 5 years with positive TRAb. PBMC RNA was the source of the TCR library. Staff took roughly 9 milliliters of peripheral blood and put it into EDTA tubes. The germline V and J ends were trimmed by 5 bases and 6 bases, with 17 bases remaining between them. In germline, CDR1 is SEHNR, CDR2 FQNEAQ (reference sequence). CDR3 size: 15 residues. This chain links TRBV7-9 with TRBJ1-5; D is unclear. This receptor was taken from a female donor with Graves disease. The sample here was peripheral blood mononuclear cells (PBMCs), taken when the disease was refractory, from a patient treated with antithyroid drugs. In DNA form, the CDR3 reads TGTGCCAGCAGCCAAACAGTACTAATAGGTCAGCCCCAGCATTTT. Encoded protein: CASSQTVLIGQPQHF.